Below are 18 T cell receptor beta chains sequenced from a single sample in a study of blood T cell repertoires in COVID-19. The repertoire was sequenced with immunoSEQ multiplex PCR; TCRdb's copy has only in-frame clones and lacks some. This sample carries 99,000 or so clones, 87% of them seen once, and the ten largest clones take around 15%. The sequencing sample was made of peripheral blood. Receptors originate from a man aged 45-65 years with acute or convalescent COVID-19.

This rearrangement joins TRBV30 to TRBJ1-6; TRBD1 matches at 8 bases. CDR1 GTSNPN and CDR2 SVGIG come from the germline V gene (reference sequence). The CDR3 contains 18 residues. Germline trimming cut 3 bases from V and 7 bases from J; bases unmatched to any gene: 17. CDR3 nucleotide sequence: TGTGCCTGGAGGCGGTCCCTCAGGGGGCGAATCGGGAATTCACCCCTCCACTTT. Its translation is CAWRRSLRGRIGNSPLHF.

The J gene is TRBJ2-7, the V gene TRBV27; 14 bases map to TRBD2. The CDR3 covers 14 residues. V trimming: 6 bases; J trimming: 6 bases; junction bases outside the gene matches: 4. CDR1 is MNHEY, CDR2 SMNVEV, per germline (reference sequence). CDR3 coding DNA: TGTGCCAGCAGGGGACTAGCGGGAGTAGGCGAGCAGTACTTC. Protein: CASRGLAGVGEQYF.

The rearrangement uses TRBV15 and TRBJ2-3, with D maybe TRBD1 (5 bases). The CDR3 totals 16 residues. Germline V gene data show CDR1 as LNHNV and CDR2 as YYDKDF (reference sequence). V was shortened by 3 bases and J by 1 base, with 14 bases between the two germline ends. The CDR3 DNA sequence: TGTGCCACCAGCAGGACAAAGGGGCAAGGCACAGATACGCAGTATTTT. Translated: CATSRTKGQGTDTQYF.

The rearrangement joins TRBV12-3 or TRBV12-4 to TRBJ2-5; a weak D match, TRBD2 (5 bases). The CDR3 totals 13 residues. Trimming removed 0 bases from V and 5 bases from J, with 7 bases in between. CDR3 sequence reads: CASSLARGETQYF. CDR3 DNA sequence: TGTGCCAGCAGTTTAGCTAGAGGGGAGACCCAGTACTTC.

CDR3 DNA sequence: TGTGCCAGCAGCCAAGATCAGGGGAGCTCCTACAATGAGCAGTTCTTC. It translates to CASSQDQGSSYNEQFF. The chain has TRBV4-2 and TRBJ2-1; weak D call: TRBD1 (6 bases). CDR1 LGHNA and CDR2 YNFKEQ come from the germline V gene. The CDR3 consists of 16 residues. Trimming took off 0 bases at V and 0 bases at J, with 9 bases between the two ends.

The chain carries TRBV9 and TRBJ2-7; 7 bases line up with TRBD2. V lost 4 bases to trimming and J lost 9 bases; unmatched junction nucleotides: 7. The CDR3 loop spans 12 amino acids. The germline gives CDR1 SGDLS, CDR2 YYNGEE. CDR3 bases: TGTGCCAGCAGCCCTCGGGGGGATGCGCAGTACTTC. Protein product: CASSPRGDAQYF.

The chain combines TRBV24-1 with TRBJ2-5; TRBD2 agrees at 7 bases. Germline CDR1 is KGHDR and CDR2 is SFDVKD. The CDR3 contains 14 residues. Trimming cost V 9 bases and J 2 bases; bases outside gene matches: 8. The CDR3 region has the DNA TGTGCCACCCCCCGCCGGGGGGAACAAGAGACCCAGTACTTC. Translated, it gives CATPRRGEQETQYF.

The chain combines TRBV5-5 with TRBJ1-4; 12 bases map to TRBD1. With V trimmed by 2 bases and J by 7 bases, 9 bases remained unmatched. The CDR3 is 17 amino acids. Germline V gene data show CDR1 as SGHKS and CDR2 as YYEKEE (reference sequence). The CDR3 region is CASSLGGTGGLVEKLFF. CDR3 nucleotides: TGTGCCAGCAGCTTAGGGGGGACAGGGGGCCTCGTTGAAAAACTGTTTTTT.

The V and J genes are TRBV14 and TRBJ1-3; D gene uncertain. CDR1 is SGHDN and CDR2 is FVKESK in the germline V gene. The CDR3 is 15 residues long. Between the trimmed V and J ends, which lost 0 bases and 3 bases, there was a span of 9 bases. CDR3 protein: CASSQDLGLGNTIYF. For the CDR3, the DNA is TGTGCCAGCAGCCAAGATTTAGGACTTGGAAACACCATATATTTT.

This chain connects TRBV14 to TRBJ2-1, with TRBD2 matching over 14 bases. The V and J ends lost 3 bases and 10 bases, in that order; junction bases with no gene match: 11. CDR3 length: 17 residues. Germline lookup yields CDR1 SGHDN and CDR2 FVKESK. The CDR3 loop reads CASSQRLAGGRMEEQFF. The CDR3 DNA sequence: TGTGCCAGCAGCCAGCGACTAGCGGGAGGGCGTATGGAGGAGCAGTTCTTC. The whole variable domain, filled in from reference TRBV14 and TRBJ2-1, reads EAGVTQFPSHSVIEKGQTVTLRCDPISGHDNLYWYRRVMGKEIKFLLHFVKESKQDESGMPNNRFLAERTGGTYSTLKVQPAELEDSGVYFCASSQRLAGGRMEEQFFGPGTRLTVL.

The chain combines TRBV11-3 with TRBJ2-3; 7 bases map to TRBD2. The ends lost 5 bases at V and 0 bases at J; junction bases unmatched: 11. CDR1 SGHNT and CDR2 YENEEA come from the germline V gene. This CDR3 has 17 residues. The CDR3 sequence: CASSLRTSAYSTDTQYF. The CDR3 coding sequence is TGTGCCAGCAGCCTCCGTACTAGCGCCTATAGCACAGATACGCAGTATTTT.

This rearrangement joins TRBV24-1 to TRBJ2-7, with 10 bases identical to TRBD1. Germline CDR1 is KGHDR and CDR2 is SFDVKD. The ends lost 3 bases at V and 4 bases at J; junction bases unmatched: 5. CDR3 length: 15 amino acids. The CDR3 protein is CATSDPGTGVYEQYF. DNA for the CDR3: TGTGCCACCAGTGATCCCGGGACAGGGGTATACGAGCAGTACTTC.

The genes are TRBV24-1 and TRBJ2-1; no firm D call. The germline CDR1 and CDR2 sequences are KGHDR and SFDVKD. V was pared by 3 bases and J by 5 bases, with 10 bases between. This CDR3 contains 14 residues. The CDR3 loop is CATSDPPSNNEQFF. CDR3 coding DNA: TGTGCCACCAGTGATCCCCCGTCTAACAATGAGCAGTTCTTC.

The CDR3 here is CASSLAGRTDTQYF. In nucleotides, the CDR3 is TGTGCCAGCAGTTTAGCAGGGAGGACAGATACGCAGTATTTT. V gene TRBV28 combines with J gene TRBJ2-3, with D tentatively TRBD2 (6 bases). Germline V gene sequence: CDR1 MDHEN, CDR2 SYDVKM. V was trimmed by 2 bases and J by 3 bases, leaving 9 bases between them. This CDR3 has 14 residues.

V usage is TRBV30 and J usage is TRBJ1-2; possibly TRBD1 for D (5 bases). V gave up 2 bases and J gave up 2 bases, with 27 bases separating them. Germline V gene sequence: CDR1 GTSNPN, CDR2 SVGIG (reference sequence). The length of the CDR3 is 19 residues. CDR3 sequence reads: CAWSRPRDWRSGFNYGYTF. The DNA of the CDR3 is TGTGCCTGGAGTCGTCCCCGGGACTGGAGGTCGGGGTTCAACTATGGCTACACCTTC. The full variable domain, its missing parts supplied by reference TRBV30 and TRBJ1-2, is SQTIHQWPATLVQPVGSPLSLECTVEGTSNPNLYWYRQAAGRGLQLLFYSVGIGQISSEVPQNLSASRPQDRQFILSSKKLLLSDSGFYLCAWSRPRDWRSGFNYGYTFGSGTRLTVV.

The J gene is TRBJ1-5, the V gene TRBV6-5, with D perhaps matching TRBD1 (5 bases). This CDR3 is 14 amino acids long. Germline V CDR1 and CDR2: MNHEY, SVGAGI. Deletions cut 6 bases from V and 3 bases from J, with 12 bases between. The DNA for the CDR3 is TGTGCCAGCAGGAACGGGGGGGACAATCAGCCCCAGCATTTT. Residues: CASRNGGDNQPQHF.

This clone was seen more than once but under ten times. The chain uses TRBV28 and TRBJ1-6; the D is unclear. The germline CDR1 and CDR2 sequences are MDHEN and SYDVKM. V lost 2 bases and J 6 bases, leaving 8 bases between the germline ends. The CDR3 length is 14 residues. For the CDR3, the DNA is TGTGCCAGCAGTTTAATGGAGTCTAATTCACCCCTCCACTTT. Translated, it gives CASSLMESNSPLHF. Full variable domain (missing parts from reference TRBV28 and TRBJ1-6): DVKVTQSSRYLVKRTGEKVFLECVQDMDHENMFWYRQDPGLGLRLIYFSYDVKMKEKGDIPEGYSVSREKKERFSLILESASTNQTSMYLCASSLMESNSPLHFGNGTRLTVT.

This clone was counted a few times. The CDR3 here is CASGVLAGGPTGELFF. CDR3 nucleotide sequence: TGCGCCAGCGGAGTTTTAGCGGGAGGGCCGACCGGGGAGCTGTTTTTT. The chain recombines TRBV10-1 with TRBJ2-2; 11 bases line up with TRBD2. This CDR3 has 16 amino acids. Per the germline V gene, CDR1 is WNHNN and CDR2 is SYGVQD (reference sequence). V was pared by 8 bases and J by 5 bases, with 10 bases of the junction left unmatched.